The rows below give T cell receptor beta chains drawn from one sample of a study of blood T cell repertoires in COVID-19. Generated by immunoSEQ multiplex PCR, the TCRdb table keeps only in-frame clones and is missing some. The sample holds roughly 360,000 clones, over 75% seen once. Material: PBMCs or T cells enriched from blood (not recorded which). These TCRs come from a woman in her 30s with acute COVID-19. CDR3s include the opening cysteine and the closing phenylalanine or tryptophan. D genes are given only for firm matches. A row's size may be missing; if present it is once, few, many or a size class.

d_call j_call clone_size v_call cdr3_nt cdr3_aa
TRBD1 TRBJ2-2 - TRBV18 TGTGCCAGCTCACCAAGAGGACAGGGAGACGGGGAGCTGTTTTTT CASSPRGQGDGELFF
TRBD2 TRBJ2-1 - TRBV4-2 TGTGCCAGCAGCCAAGTGGCAGCGGGGCGAATCTACAATGAGCAGTTCTTC CASSQVAAGRIYNEQFF
- TRBJ1-5 - TRBV2 TGTGCCAGCAGTGGACAGGTTAATCAGCCCCAGCATTTT CASSGQVNQPQHF
- TRBJ1-5 - TRBV12-5 TGTGCTAGTGGTTTGGGGGGGCTCGGTCAGCCCCAGCATTTT CASGLGGLGQPQHF
- TRBJ2-5 - TRBV30 TGTGCCTGGAGGCACTGGGGCTCGGAGACCCAGTACTTC CAWRHWGSETQYF
- TRBJ2-7 - TRBV2 TGTGCCAGCAAAGACAGGCTTAGCTCCTACGAGCAGTACTTC CASKDRLSSYEQYF
TRBD2 TRBJ2-7 - TRBV14 TGTGCCAGCAGCCCAAGGTCGGGGGGTTACGAGCAGTACTTC CASSPRSGGYEQYF
TRBD1 TRBJ1-2 - TRBV7-2 TGTGCCAGCAGCTTAGGCCGGGACAGTTATGGCTACACCTTC CASSLGRDSYGYTF
TRBD2 TRBJ2-3 - TRBV5-1 TGCGCCAGCAGCTTCGGGGGGGCCGGTGCAGATACGCAGTATTTT CASSFGGAGADTQYF
- TRBJ2-7 - TRBV7-9 TGTGCCAGCAGCTGGGGCGGTTCCTACGAGCAGTACTTC CASSWGGSYEQYF
- TRBJ1-2 - TRBV5-1 TGCGCCAGCAGCTTGGAAACAGGATGGGATGGCTACACCTTC CASSLETGWDGYTF
- TRBJ2-2 - TRBV27 TGTGCCAGCAGTTTAATCCGGGTCCCCGGCACCGGGGAGCTGTTTTTT CASSLIRVPGTGELFF
- TRBJ2-3 - TRBV6-1 TGTGCCAGCAGTGATATGCTGGGGGGGGCCCCAGATACGCAGTATTTT CASSDMLGGAPDTQYF
TRBD1 TRBJ1-2 - TRBV24-1 TGTGCCACCAGTGATCAAGACAGGGGGACGGAAGACTACACCTTC CATSDQDRGTEDYTF
TRBD1 TRBJ1-5 - TRBV6-5 TGTGCCAGCAGTCACAGGGGGAGGAATCAGCCCCAGCATTTT CASSHRGRNQPQHF
- TRBJ1-2 - TRBV25-1 TGTGCCAGCAGTAAAACAGGTCTCGGCTATGGCTACACCTTC CASSKTGLGYGYTF
TRBD1 TRBJ1-2 - TRBV19 TGTGCCAGTAGTACCCTACAGGGGGCTAGCTATGGCTACACCTTC CASSTLQGASYGYTF
- TRBJ1-1 - TRBV6-2/TRBV6-3 TGTGCCAGCAGTGAGCAGAACACTGAAGCTTTCTTT CASSEQNTEAFF
- TRBJ1-6 - TRBV10-3 TGTGCCATCTCAAGGGGGGGGAAATCACCCCTCCACTTT CAISRGGKSPLHF
- TRBJ1-1 few TRBV7-9 TGTGCCAGCAGCTTTTACAGGGAATCTGAAGCTTTCTTT CASSFYRESEAFF
- TRBJ1-4 once TRBV15 TGTGCCACCAGCATACCTCTCGGAAAACTGTTTTTT CATSIPLGKLFF